This paragraph covers one TCR beta chain sequence. Its antigen is as yet unknown. This entry is derived from a study of radiation and T cells in renal cell carcinoma. Study results and limitations: In blood, top tumor clones expanded by 2 weeks, shrinking by 4.

Time point denoted: blood 2 weeks post-SBRT. Treatment reported: 15 Gy SBRT to primary tumor, nephrectomy 4 weeks later. Clones were sequenced by immunoSEQ multiplex PCR, and TCRdb holds only the in-frame ones, with some missing. The table shows approximately 120,000 clones, with around 82% occurring only once. The CDR3 is 16 amino acids. Germline trimming cut 1 base from V and 4 bases from J; bases unmatched to any gene: 6. CDR1 is SGHAT and CDR2 is FQNNGV in the germline V gene. Sequenced here: blood, sampled from a patient whose treatment included radiotherapy and nephrectomy. The clonotype comes from a man between 50 and 59 years old with renal cell carcinoma. The rearrangement links TRBV11-2 to TRBJ1-1; 10 positions agree with TRBD1. The CDR3 is CASSLVGDRGGTEAFF. The CDR3 nucleotides are TGTGCCAGCAGCTTAGTGGGGGACAGGGGCGGCACTGAAGCTTTCTTT.